A selection of T cell receptor beta chains follows, all from one sample in a study of CD8 T cell repertoires and HIV-1 epitope variants. TCRdb keeps only in-frame clones here, not all; method: immunoSEQ multiplex PCR. The sample shows about 4,000 clones, approximately 70% of them seen only once. Their recognized antigens are unknown. The sample was cultured CD8+ T cells derived from PBMCs. The receptor set was obtained from a male donor with HIV. Both conserved end residues are part of each CDR3. A row's size may be missing; if present it is once, few, many or a size class.

>.|TRBV9
CASSPGTGNYGYTF
>few|TRBV6-5
CASSYTGGSGANVLTF
>.|TRBV10-2
CASSESNPGRGSPLHF
>.|TRBV9
CASSAGSGANVLTF
>few|TRBV6-4
CASSEEGAADTQYF
>.|TRBV10-1
CASSEAGDSYEQYF
>.|TRBV6-5
CASSPGENEQFF
>.|TRBV7-6
CASSLIFQPQETQYF
>.|TRBV13
CASSLGTQETQYF
>.|TRBV7-2
CASSRVRGRATGANVLTF
>once|TRBV28
CASSLRFSDTQYF
>.|TRBV28
CATRREDILSYEQYF
>.|TRBV19
CASSIRWSGRAVSDEQFF
>.|TRBV28
CASSLLLISYEQYF
>.|TRBV5-1
CASSPVPDIGRAQPQHF
>.|TRBV5-6
CASSLGGTGKMGYTF
>.|TRBV27
CASSLSGGNQPQHF
>.|TRBV6-6
CASEATKNIQYF
>.|TRBV29-1
CSVERERYNEQFF
>.|TRBV5-4
CASSFGQGSYEQYF
>.|TRBV19
CASSIALTGGGYGYTF
>.|TRBV2
CASSGSGGQTNSPLHF